Listed here are 32 T cell receptor beta chains from one sample, sequenced in a study of T-cell reconstitution after alpha-beta-depleted transplantation in children. Unique molecular identifiers were built into the TCRbeta library. TCRdb used MiXCR to reprocess the PCR reads, holding one entry per CDR3 protein. The sample carries about 160,000 distinct CDR3 sequences, 11% recorded once. Specimen: PBMCs, collected before TCRalphabeta/CD19-depleted stem cell transplant. The source is a boy aged 2 to 10 with acute myeloid leukemia, due to receive a stem cell transplant.

This clonotype was counted ten times or more. The V gene is TRBV29-1, the J gene TRBJ1-2; the match to TRBD1 covers 8 bases. This CDR3 has 14 residues. J lost 8 bases, V lost 3 bases, and 11 bases had no gene match. The V gene's germline CDR1 is SQVTM and CDR2 ANQGSEA. CDR3 in amino acids: CSVEGPGQGSGYTF. CDR3 DNA sequence: TGCAGCGTTGAGGGACCCGGACAGGGTAGCGGCTACACCTTC.

This clonotype has at least ten counts. The J gene is TRBJ2-7, the V gene TRBV20-1, with 11 bases identical to TRBD2. Trimming cost V 6 bases and J 2 bases; bases outside gene matches: 6. This CDR3 region has 14 residues. From germline, CDR1 is DFQATT and CDR2 SNEGSKA (reference sequence). The CDR3 reads CSARLAGTAYEQYF. DNA of the CDR3: TGCAGTGCAAGACTAGCGGGAACCGCCTACGAGCAGTACTTC.

This clonotype was seen repeatedly, ten times or more. The chain carries TRBV16 and TRBJ1-1; D possibly corresponds to TRBD1 (6 bases). Germline V gives CDR1 KGHSY, CDR2 FQNENV. V dropped 4 bases and J dropped 5 bases, with 11 bases sitting between them. The CDR3 is 13 amino acids. CDR3 coding DNA: TGTGCCAGCAGCCCCGTGCAGGGGACTGAAGCTTTCTTT. This codes for CASSPVQGTEAFF.

This clonotype was recorded at least ten times. The chain uses TRBV11-2 and TRBJ2-5; the D is unclear. Trimming removed 5 bases from V and 0 bases from J, with 13 bases in between. Germline CDR1 SGHAT, CDR2 FQNNGV. The CDR3 sequence is 15 residues long. The CDR3 is CASSTLVADQETQYF. CDR3 nucleotides: TGTGCCAGCAGCACCCTCGTCGCGGACCAAGAGACCCAGTACTTC.

The table lists this clonotype with many counts. The chain joins TRBV3-2 to TRBJ1-5. TRBV3-2 is a pseudogene locus. CDR3 length equals 13 residues. CDR3 amino acids: CASARGRNQPQHF. The CDR3 DNA sequence: TGTGCCAGCGCCAGAGGAAGGAATCAGCCCCAGCATTTT.

This clonotype was detected many times. V usage is TRBV7-2 and J usage is TRBJ2-1, with TRBD2 matching over 7 bases. Germline V gene sequence: CDR1 SGHTA, CDR2 FQGNSA. The CDR3 consists of 14 residues. Trimming at V came to 5 bases and at J to 7 bases, leaving 8 bases not matched to a gene. The CDR3 nucleotides read TGTGCCAGCAGCCACACAACTAGCGTAAATGAGCAGTTCTTC. Encoded protein: CASSHTTSVNEQFF.

This clonotype was recorded many times. The CDR3 loop reads CAISPSNSYEQYV. DNA of the CDR3: TGTGCCATCAGTCCCTCGAACTCCTACGAGCAGTACGTC. The chain carries TRBV10-3 and TRBJ2-7; D unclear. Germline CDR1 reads ENHRY; CDR2 reads SYGVKD. There are 13 residues in the CDR3. Trimming stripped 5 bases from V and 0 bases from J, with 8 bases between.

This clonotype has ten or more counts. The V and J genes are TRBV27 and TRBJ2-7; 7 positions agree with TRBD1. Germline V gene sequence: CDR1 MNHEY, CDR2 SMNVEV (reference sequence). This CDR3 contains 16 residues. The J segment lost 2 bases and the V segment lost 0 bases, leaving 7 bases of the junction unmatched. The DNA of the CDR3 is TGTGCCAGCAGTTTATCTTCCGGGACAGTGACCTACGAGCAGTACTTC. Its protein product is CASSLSSGTVTYEQYF.

This clonotype was recorded many times. V gene TRBV3-1 combines with J gene TRBJ2-5; 9 bases are shared with TRBD1. CDR1 LGHDT and CDR2 YNNKEL come from the germline V gene (reference sequence). The trim removed 2 bases at V and 5 bases at J, leaving 3 bases unmatched. This CDR3 contains 14 residues. The CDR3 sequence is CASSQTGGTETQYF. The CDR3 DNA reads as TGTGCCAGCAGCCAAACAGGGGGCACGGAGACCCAGTACTTC.

This clonotype was seen ten or more times. The chain joins TRBV14 to TRBJ2-3; the D gene is possibly TRBD1 (6 bases). This CDR3 spans 14 amino acids. Germline V CDR1 and CDR2: SGHDN, FVKESK. Trimming left V 2 bases short and J 1 base short, with 7 bases between. The CDR3 protein is CASSQWGRTDTQYF. Here the CDR3 DNA reads TGTGCCAGCAGCCAATGGGGGCGCACAGATACGCAGTATTTT.

This clonotype was recorded many times. The CDR3 loop reads CASSQPRPVQANNEQFF. The CDR3 DNA follows: TGTGCCAGCAGCCAACCTAGACCTGTACAGGCGAACAATGAGCAGTTCTTC. The chain employs TRBV7-9 and TRBJ2-1, with D possibly matching TRBD1 (5 bases). Trimming stripped 5 bases from V and 5 bases from J, with 22 bases between. CDR1 SEHNR and CDR2 FQNEAQ come from the germline V gene (reference sequence). The CDR3 runs to 17 residues.

This clonotype was detected many times. The chain joins TRBV7-2 to TRBJ2-1; 12 positions match TRBD2. With V trimmed by 3 bases and J by 7 bases, 7 bases remained unmatched. The V gene's germline CDR1 is SGHTA and CDR2 FQGNSA. There are 16 residues in the CDR3. For the CDR3, the DNA is TGTGCCAGCAGCTTCCAACTAGCGGGGGGATTTAATGAGCAGTTCTTC. This codes for CASSFQLAGGFNEQFF.

The J gene is TRBJ1-5, the V gene TRBV20-1; a weak D match, TRBD1 (5 bases). V lost 3 bases and J lost 0, with 6 bases in between. The CDR3 runs to 13 residues. From germline, CDR1 is DFQATT and CDR2 SNEGSKA (reference sequence). The CDR3 is CSASRGSNQPQHF. The CDR3 DNA reads TGCAGTGCTAGTAGGGGTAGCAATCAGCCCCAGCATTTT.

This clonotype has a count of ten or more. The V call is TRBV4-1, the J call TRBJ1-1, with D hard to call. V was trimmed by 4 bases and J by 3 bases, leaving 9 bases between them. Germline-derived CDR1 and CDR2 are MGHRA and YSYEKL. The CDR3 loop spans 13 amino acids. The CDR3 DNA is TGCGCCAGCAGCCGCCGACTTGACACTGAAGCTTTCTTT. Encoded protein: CASSRRLDTEAFF.

The table lists this clonotype with many counts. The V gene is TRBV12-3 or TRBV12-4, the J gene TRBJ1-6, with D uncertain. V lost 3 bases to trimming and J lost 8 bases, with 8 bases between them. The CDR3 extends over 13 amino acids. The DNA for the CDR3 is TGTGCCAGCAGTTTTTCAGATTATTCACCCCTCCACTTT. Protein: CASSFSDYSPLHF.

This clonotype was observed a handful of times. Possible read error: a much larger clone is one base away. The CDR3 spells CASSPIDIYEQYV. The CDR3 DNA reads TGTGCCAGCAGCCCCATAGACATCTACGAGCAGTACGTC. V gene TRBV7-9 combines with J gene TRBJ2-7; no clear D gene. The ends were cut back, 5 bases at V and 3 bases at J, with 11 bases in the middle. CDR1 and CDR2 (germline): SEHNR, FQNEAQ (reference sequence). The CDR3 consists of 13 residues.

In this sample, this clonotype turned up many times. The chain combines TRBV5-1 with TRBJ2-1; 8 bases match TRBD1. CDR1 is SGHRS and CDR2 is YFSETQ in the germline V gene. The J segment lost 4 bases and the V segment lost 6 bases, leaving 9 bases of the junction unmatched. The CDR3 has 15 amino acids. The CDR3 protein is CASNPGQGAYNEQFF. The CDR3 nucleotides are TGCGCCAGCAACCCAGGGCAGGGGGCTTACAATGAGCAGTTCTTC.

This clonotype was counted ten times or more. The rearrangement uses TRBV4-1 and TRBJ2-7; 8 nucleotides line up with TRBD2. The V and J ends lost 4 bases and 3 bases, in that order; junction bases with no gene match: 8. The V gene's germline CDR1 is MGHRA and CDR2 YSYEKL. This CDR3 is built from 15 residues. CDR3 residues: CASSPLDSGNYEQYF. CDR3 DNA: TGCGCCAGCAGCCCCTTGGATAGCGGGAACTACGAGCAGTACTTC.

There are many counts of this clonotype. The genes are TRBV4-1 and TRBJ2-5; either TRBD1 or TRBD2 may fit D (6 bases each). Germline assignment: CDR1 MGHRA and CDR2 YSYEKL. The CDR3 is 14 residues long. Trimming shortened V by 4 bases and J by 4 bases, and 13 bases separated the two germline ends. This chain's CDR3 is CASSPGARIETQYF. The CDR3 DNA reads as TGCGCCAGCAGCCCGGGGGCTAGGATAGAGACCCAGTACTTC.

At least ten counts were recorded for this clonotype. The gene calls are TRBV15 and TRBJ2-6; 10 bases map to TRBD1. Germline V gene sequence: CDR1 LNHNV, CDR2 YYDKDF (reference sequence). The CDR3 has 16 residues. J lost 0 bases, V lost 9 bases, and 5 bases had no gene match. The DNA for the CDR3 is TGTGCCACGGACCGGGACAGGGGCTCTGGGGCCAACGTCCTGACTTTC. As protein: CATDRDRGSGANVLTF.

The rearrangement links TRBV5-6 to TRBJ1-1; D gene uncertain. The CDR3 totals 13 residues. The V gene's germline CDR1 is SGHDT and CDR2 YYEEEE. V dropped 0 bases and J dropped 7 bases, with 10 bases sitting between them. The CDR3 sequence: CASSLGEALEAFF. CDR3 nucleotides: TGTGCCAGCAGCTTGGGGGAGGCCCTTGAAGCTTTCTTT.

The sample holds many counts of this clonotype. CDR3 sequence (DNA): TGTGCCAGCAGCTTCGATGGGGGCGCTTCGGGTGAAGCTTTCTTT. Its translation is CASSFDGGASGEAFF. The chain combines TRBV5-5 with TRBJ1-1, with TRBD1 as a possible D gene (6 bases). The CDR3 sequence is 15 residues long. Germline CDR1 is SGHKS and CDR2 is YYEKEE (reference sequence). Deletions cut 2 bases from V and 7 bases from J, with 18 bases between.

This clonotype was seen ten or more times. The chain combines TRBV11-2 with TRBJ2-3; D ambiguous. V was clipped by 5 bases and J by 2 bases, with 11 bases between them. The CDR3 consists of 14 residues. Germline values: CDR1 SGHAT, CDR2 FQNNGV. This CDR3 reads CASSLDNPTDTQYF. In DNA, the CDR3 is TGTGCCAGCAGCCTTGACAACCCCACAGATACGCAGTATTTT. Looking up the rest from reference TRBV11-2 and TRBJ2-3 gives the full variable domain: EAGVAQSPRYKIIEKRQSVAFWCNPISGHATLYWYQQILGQGPKLLIQFQNNGVVDDSQLPKDRFSAERLKGVDSTLKIQPAKLEDSAVYLCASSLDNPTDTQYFGPGTRLTVL.

This clonotype was seen ten or more times. The V call is TRBV4-1, the J call TRBJ1-4; 11 nucleotides agree with TRBD1. The length of the CDR3 is 16 residues. V trimming: 3 bases; J trimming: 8 bases; junction bases outside the gene matches: 8. Germline CDR1 MGHRA, CDR2 YSYEKL. CDR3 in DNA: TGCGCCAGCAGCCATTCCCCTGGACAGGGGGCGGAAAAACTGTTTTTT. It encodes CASSHSPGQGAEKLFF.

As to this clonotype: This clone may be a read error of a much larger clone one base away. The genes are TRBV20-1 and TRBJ1-2; D is undetermined. V was shortened by 5 bases and J by 6 bases, with 7 bases between the two germline ends. The CDR3 consists of 10 residues. Germline V gene data show CDR1 as DFQATT and CDR2 as SNEGSKA (reference sequence). The DNA for the CDR3 is TGCAGTGCTTCAAAAAATGGCTACACCTTC. This sequence encodes CSASKNGYTF.

This clonotype occurred many times. The J gene is TRBJ2-7, the V gene TRBV7-8; 14 positions agree with TRBD2. The germline CDR1 and CDR2 sequences are SGHVS and FQNEAQ. The CDR3 length is 15 residues. V shed 4 bases, J shed 6 bases, and the junction held 5 bases outside the gene matches. In DNA, the CDR3 is TGTGCCAGCAGCTCGAGGGGGACTAGCGGGAGCGAGCAGTACTTC. Encoded protein: CASSSRGTSGSEQYF.

This clonotype was observed at least ten times. CDR3 nucleotide sequence: TGCAGTGCCATAAGACAGGGGATGTCCTACGAGCAGTACTTC. Protein: CSAIRQGMSYEQYF. V gene TRBV20-1 combines with J gene TRBJ2-7, with 8 bases lining up with TRBD1. Germline V gene sequence: CDR1 DFQATT, CDR2 SNEGSKA (reference sequence). V lost 6 bases to trimming and J lost 1 base; unmatched junction nucleotides: 8. This CDR3 has 14 residues.

This clonotype was counted many times. The V call is TRBV7-9, the J call TRBJ2-7; a possible D gene is TRBD2 (5 bases). V lost 5 bases and J lost 6, with 14 bases in between. The CDR3 sequence is 13 residues long. The V gene's germline CDR1 is SEHNR and CDR2 FQNEAQ (reference sequence). CDR3 residues: CASSPGAVAEQYV. The CDR3 DNA sequence: TGTGCCAGCAGCCCTGGAGCGGTGGCCGAGCAGTACGTC.

This clonotype was observed at least ten times. The chain couples TRBV20-1 to TRBJ1-6, with D hard to call. Germline V CDR1 and CDR2: DFQATT, SNEGSKA (reference sequence). The CDR3 runs to 15 residues. The V and J ends lost 0 bases and 3 bases respectively, with 9 bases between them. CDR3: CSARDATFYNSPLHF. CDR3 in DNA: TGCAGTGCTAGAGATGCCACTTTCTATAATTCACCCCTCCACTTT.

This clonotype was found many times. The chain links TRBV5-1 to TRBJ2-5; no firm D call. CDR1 and CDR2 from the germline V gene are SGHRS and YFSETQ. Deletions cut 3 bases from V and 5 bases from J, with 20 bases between. The CDR3 runs 16 residues. The CDR3 region has the DNA TGCGCCAGCAGCTCTGGGGTACAATGGGATTCGGAGACCCAGTACTTC. It codes for CASSSGVQWDSETQYF.

This clonotype was seen at least ten times. The V and J genes are TRBV7-8 and TRBJ1-5; D remains ambiguous. CDR1 and CDR2 (germline): SGHVS, FQNEAQ. CDR3 length: 15 amino acids. With 1 base removed from V and 7 bases from J, the gap between germline ends came to 14 bases. The CDR3 region is CASSLERVFTQPQHF. The CDR3 DNA follows: TGTGCCAGCAGCTTAGAGAGAGTTTTCACGCAGCCCCAGCATTTT.

This clonotype has ten or more counts. CDR3 bases: TGTGCCAGCAGTCCAGGGACAGGGTCGTCGGGGGAGCTGTTTTTT. It codes for CASSPGTGSSGELFF. J is TRBJ2-2 and V is TRBV12-3 or TRBV12-4; 9 nucleotides agree with TRBD1. This CDR3 has 15 residues. Trimming removed 5 bases from V and 8 bases from J; junction bases left unmatched: 9.